The 4 T cell receptor beta chains below all came from one sample that was sequenced in a study of CD8 T cells in Susac syndrome. Random hexamers were used to reverse transcribe 0.5 to 1 ug of RNA. MiXCR, run by TCRdb on the immunoSEQ multiplex PCR reads, gives a single entry per CDR3 protein. The sample lists roughly 120,000 distinct CDR3 sequences; 85% to 95% were seen once. The sample comprised CD4+ T cells from PBMCs. These receptors were collected from a human donor with multiple sclerosis.

V and J are TRBV20-1 and TRBJ2-7; 10 bases are shared with TRBD2. CDR1 is DFQATT and CDR2 is SNEGSKA in the germline V gene (reference sequence). The CDR3 runs to 14 residues. Trimming cost V 7 bases and J 4 bases; bases outside gene matches: 10. CDR3 in amino acids: CSGVGAGGQYEQYF. In DNA form, the CDR3 reads TGCAGTGGAGTAGGAGCGGGGGGGCAGTACGAGCAGTACTTC.

The chain is built from TRBV4-2 and TRBJ2-7, with TRBD1 identical over 8 bases. In germline, CDR1 is LGHNA, CDR2 YNFKEQ. With V trimmed by 3 bases and J by 5 bases, 3 bases remained unmatched. The CDR3 loop spans 13 amino acids. As DNA, the CDR3 is TGTGCCAGCAGCCAGGGACAGGCGGACGAGCAGTACTTC. Protein product: CASSQGQADEQYF.

This chain links TRBV20-1 with TRBJ2-5; a weak D match, TRBD1 (5 bases). This CDR3 spans 12 amino acids. In germline, CDR1 is DFQATT, CDR2 SNEGSKA (reference sequence). Trimming removed 5 bases at V and 2 bases at J, with 9 bases between. The CDR3 DNA reads TGCAGTGCTCCGGACAAGCAAGAGACCCAGTACTTC. Encoded protein: CSAPDKQETQYF.

The chain carries TRBV11-2 and TRBJ1-5; D not resolved. Germline loops: CDR1 SGHAT, CDR2 FQNNGV. V was clipped by 5 bases and J by 3 bases, with 8 bases between them. This CDR3 is built from 13 residues. In nucleotides, the CDR3 is TGTGCCAGCAGCCGCTCCCTCAATCAGCCCCAGCATTTT. Translating gives CASSRSLNQPQHF.